This T cell receptor (beta chain) was sequenced for a study of vaccination and CD4 T cells after COVID-19. In the study overall: Blood was drawn a median around 70 days post second dose, range 14 to 241. The stimulating agents, overlapping spike peptides, came from SARS-CoV-2, HCoV-NL63, HCoV-OC43 and HCoV-229E.

The treatment was: approximately 9-day PBMC culture with coronavirus spike peptide pools or control peptides (ViraFEST assay). Worth noting for this clonotype: The antigen is not known.

The Oncomine TCR Beta short-read assay sequenced DNA from cultured CD4+ T cells. TCRdb re-called the PCR reads with MiXCR, one entry per CDR3 protein. The sample yields about 25,000 distinct CDR3 sequences, around 49% seen once. Sequencing was done on a sample of CD4+ T cells from blood, cultured in vitro. The source is a human donor who had recovered from COVID-19.

The DNA for the CDR3 is TGCGCCAGCAGCATTACTAGCGGGAGCAGCCACGAGCAGTACTTC. It codes for CASSITSGSSHEQYF. The chain carries TRBV5-1 and TRBJ2-7; the match to TRBD2 covers 11 bases. CDR3 length: 15 amino acids. V shed 4 bases and J 5 bases; nucleotides not matched to a gene: 8. Germline assignment: CDR1 SGHRS and CDR2 YFSETQ.